This T cell receptor beta chain was identified in a study of cytomegalovirus exposure and HLA in healthy donors. Study results and limitations: Versus the 666-donor mean, an Asian-associated ancestry cluster reportedly showed fewer N-insertions in a later analysis. Most CMV-associated TCR beta chains were later found to appear HLA-restricted.

Trimming stripped 4 bases from V and 0 bases from J, with 9 bases between. Germline loops: CDR1 MGHRA, CDR2 YSYEKL. The CDR3 has 14 amino acids. Each donor was nominally healthy when sampled (though unrecorded immune exposures were likely). The study ran its PCR with 60 Vbeta and 13 Jbeta primers. The repertoire was sequenced with immunoSEQ multiplex PCR; TCRdb's copy has only in-frame clones and lacks some. The sample has just over 60,000 clones; the top ten hold 4% to 5.5%. On this clone itself: As yet, its antigen is unknown.

The specimen was PBMCs. The chain recombines TRBV4-1 with TRBJ2-5; D is undetermined. The receptor was derived from a man aged 30 to 45 in good health and CMV-seropositive. The CDR3 is CASSPDPYQETQYF. CDR3 DNA sequence: TGCGCCAGCAGCCCAGACCCGTACCAAGAGACCCAGTACTTC.